The clone carrying this T cell receptor (beta chain) turned up a few times. The antigen remains unidentified. These data come from a study of response to subunit inactivated influenza vaccine. TCRdb re-derived calls from the RT-PCR reads in MiXCR, one entry per CDR3 protein. Of around 180,000 distinct CDR3 sequences listed, approximately 8.7% are singletons. After removal of 6 bases from V and 0 bases from J, the junction contained 11 bases not matched to a gene. This CDR3 has 18 amino acids. Points from the study as a whole: That few new T cells are recruited by each seasonal influenza vaccination was the authors' suggestion.

Here the sequenced sample was non-naive T cells sorted from PBMCs, taken on the day of vaccination. This receptor was taken from a man aged 50-60 years who received an inactivated influenza vaccine. The V gene is TRBV12-3 or TRBV12-4, the J gene TRBJ2-7, with TRBD2 matching over 13 bases. The CDR3 loop reads CASSFLGTSGISSYEQYF. CDR3 nucleotides: TGTGCCAGCAGCTTCTTGGGGACTAGCGGGATCAGCTCCTACGAGCAGTACTTC.